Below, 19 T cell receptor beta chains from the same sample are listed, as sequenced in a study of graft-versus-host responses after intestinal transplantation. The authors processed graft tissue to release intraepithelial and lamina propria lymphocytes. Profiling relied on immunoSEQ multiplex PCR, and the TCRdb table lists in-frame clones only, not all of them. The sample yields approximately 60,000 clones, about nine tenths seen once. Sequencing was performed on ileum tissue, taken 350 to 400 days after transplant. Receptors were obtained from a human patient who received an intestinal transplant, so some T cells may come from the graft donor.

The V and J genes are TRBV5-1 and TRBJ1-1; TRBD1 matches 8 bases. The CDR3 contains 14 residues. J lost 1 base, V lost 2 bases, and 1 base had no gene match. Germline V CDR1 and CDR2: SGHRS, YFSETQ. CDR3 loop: CASSFGQGNTEAFF. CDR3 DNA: TGCGCCAGCAGCTTCGGACAGGGGAACACTGAAGCTTTCTTT.

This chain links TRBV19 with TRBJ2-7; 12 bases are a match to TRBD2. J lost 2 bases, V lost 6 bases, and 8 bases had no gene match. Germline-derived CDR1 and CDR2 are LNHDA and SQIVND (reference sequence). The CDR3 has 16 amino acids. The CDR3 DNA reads TGTGCCAGTAGCCCGACTAGCGGGAGTGGGACCTACGAGCAGTACTTC. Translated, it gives CASSPTSGSGTYEQYF.

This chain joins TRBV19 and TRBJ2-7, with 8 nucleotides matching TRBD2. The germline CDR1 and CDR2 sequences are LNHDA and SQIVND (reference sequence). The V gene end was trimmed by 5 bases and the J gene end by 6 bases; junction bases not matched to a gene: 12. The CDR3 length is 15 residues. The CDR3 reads CASSRGGGGGFEQYF. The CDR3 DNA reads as TGTGCCAGTAGTCGGGGTGGTGGCGGGGGGTTCGAGCAGTACTTC.

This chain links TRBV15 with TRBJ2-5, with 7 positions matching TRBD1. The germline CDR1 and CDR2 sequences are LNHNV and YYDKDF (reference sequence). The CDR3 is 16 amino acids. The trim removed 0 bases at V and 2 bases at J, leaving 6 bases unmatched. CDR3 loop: CATSRDIGGRQETQYF. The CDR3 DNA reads TGTGCCACCAGCAGAGATATAGGGGGCCGACAAGAGACCCAGTACTTC. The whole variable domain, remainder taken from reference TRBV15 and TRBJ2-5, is DAMVIQNPRYQVTQFGKPVTLSCSQTLNHNVMYWYQQKSSQAPKLLFHYYDKDFNNEADTPDNFQSRRPNTSFCFLDIRSPGLGDTAMYLCATSRDIGGRQETQYFGPGTRLLVL.

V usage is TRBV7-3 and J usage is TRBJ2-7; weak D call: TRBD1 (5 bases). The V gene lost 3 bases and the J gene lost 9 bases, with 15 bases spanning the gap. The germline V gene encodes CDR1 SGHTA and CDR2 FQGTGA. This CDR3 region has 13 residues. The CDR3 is CASSLGPGNRQYF. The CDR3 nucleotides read TGTGCCAGCAGCTTGGGGCCTGGGAATAGGCAGTACTTC. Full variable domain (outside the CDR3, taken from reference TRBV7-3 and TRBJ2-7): GAGVSQTPSNKVTEKGKYVELRCDPISGHTALYWYRQSLGQGPEFLIYFQGTGAADDSGLPNDRFFAVRPEGSVSTLKIQRTERGDSAVYLCASSLGPGNRQYFGPGTRLTVT.

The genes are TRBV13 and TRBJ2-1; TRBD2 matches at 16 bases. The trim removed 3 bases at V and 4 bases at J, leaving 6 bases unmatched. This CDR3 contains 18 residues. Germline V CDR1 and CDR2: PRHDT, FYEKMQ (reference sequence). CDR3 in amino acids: CASSFGTSGRARYNEQFF. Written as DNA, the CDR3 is TGTGCCAGCAGCTTCGGGACTAGCGGGAGGGCCAGGTACAATGAGCAGTTCTTC.

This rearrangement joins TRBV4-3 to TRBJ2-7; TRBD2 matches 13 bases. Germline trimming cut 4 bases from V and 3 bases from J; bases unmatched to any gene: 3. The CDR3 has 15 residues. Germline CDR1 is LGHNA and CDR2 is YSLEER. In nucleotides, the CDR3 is TGCGCCAGCAGCCGCGGACTAGCGGGGGACTACGAGCAGTACTTC. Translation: CASSRGLAGDYEQYF.

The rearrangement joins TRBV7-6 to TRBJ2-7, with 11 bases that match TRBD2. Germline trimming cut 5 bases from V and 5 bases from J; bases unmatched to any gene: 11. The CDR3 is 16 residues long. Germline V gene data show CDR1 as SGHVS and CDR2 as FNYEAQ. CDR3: CASSSAPGLAVHEQYF. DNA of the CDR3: TGTGCCAGCAGCAGTGCCCCGGGACTAGCGGTACACGAGCAGTACTTC.

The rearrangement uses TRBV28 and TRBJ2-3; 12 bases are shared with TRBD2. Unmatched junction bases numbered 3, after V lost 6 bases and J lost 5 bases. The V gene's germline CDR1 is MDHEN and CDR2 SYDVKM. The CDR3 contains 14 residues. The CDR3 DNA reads TGTGCCAGCAGCCAACTAGCGGGAGGAGATACGCAGTATTTT. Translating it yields CASSQLAGGDTQYF.

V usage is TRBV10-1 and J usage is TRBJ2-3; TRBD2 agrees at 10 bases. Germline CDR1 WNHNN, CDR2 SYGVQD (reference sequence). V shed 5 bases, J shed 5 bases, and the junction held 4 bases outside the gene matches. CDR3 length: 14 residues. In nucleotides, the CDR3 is TGCGCCAGCAGTTCAAGCGGGAGGGGAGATACGCAGTATTTT. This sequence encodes CASSSSGRGDTQYF.

This CDR3 is CASSPGQGYEQYF. In DNA form, the CDR3 reads TGTGCCAGCAGTCCTGGACAGGGTTACGAGCAGTACTTC. The chain recombines TRBV27 with TRBJ2-7; 8 bases map to TRBD1. The CDR3 has 13 amino acids. V shed 5 bases and J 4 bases; nucleotides not matched to a gene: 4. Germline CDR1 is MNHEY and CDR2 is SMNVEV (reference sequence).

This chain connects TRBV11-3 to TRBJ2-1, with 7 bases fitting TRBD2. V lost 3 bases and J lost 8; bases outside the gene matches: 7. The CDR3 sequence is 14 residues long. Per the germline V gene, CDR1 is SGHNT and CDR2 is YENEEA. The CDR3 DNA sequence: TGTGCCAGCAGCTTTGGGGGGGACCGGGATGAGCAGTTCTTC. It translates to CASSFGGDRDEQFF.

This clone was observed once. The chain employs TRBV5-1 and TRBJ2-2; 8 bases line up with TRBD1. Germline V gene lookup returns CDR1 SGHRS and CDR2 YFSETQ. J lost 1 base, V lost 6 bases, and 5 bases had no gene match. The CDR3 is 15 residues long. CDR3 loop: CASMRTGRNTGELFF. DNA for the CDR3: TGCGCCAGCATGCGGACAGGGCGGAACACCGGGGAGCTGTTTTTT.

CDR3 sequence reads: CASSLRSTGSTDTQYF. Here the CDR3 DNA reads TGTGCCAGCAGCTTAAGGTCCACAGGGAGCACAGATACGCAGTATTTT. The V gene is TRBV7-3, the J gene TRBJ2-3; a weak D match, TRBD1 (6 bases). Between the trimmed V and J ends, which lost 1 base and 0 bases, there was a span of 11 bases. CDR3 size: 16 residues. CDR1 and CDR2 (germline): SGHTA, FQGTGA.

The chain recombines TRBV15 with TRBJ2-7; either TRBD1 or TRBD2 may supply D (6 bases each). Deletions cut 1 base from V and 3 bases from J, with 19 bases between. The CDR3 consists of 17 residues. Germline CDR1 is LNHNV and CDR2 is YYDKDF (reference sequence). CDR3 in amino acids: CATSRGKGGPSFYEQYF. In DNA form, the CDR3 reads TGTGCCACCAGCAGAGGGAAGGGGGGCCCTTCATTCTACGAGCAGTACTTC.

The DNA of the CDR3 is TGTGCCAGCAGTGAGGAGGAGAGCTCCTACAATGAGCAGTTCTTC. This sequence encodes CASSEEESSYNEQFF. V usage is TRBV6-4 and J usage is TRBJ2-1; D possibly corresponds to TRBD2 (5 bases). V was cut by 3 bases and J by 0 bases, with 9 bases left in between. The CDR3 is 15 residues long. CDR1 MRHNA and CDR2 SNTAGT come from the germline V gene.

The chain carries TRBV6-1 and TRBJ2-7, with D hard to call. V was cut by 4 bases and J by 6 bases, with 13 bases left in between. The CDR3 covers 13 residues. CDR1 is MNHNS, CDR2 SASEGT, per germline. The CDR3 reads CASSALLSTEQYF. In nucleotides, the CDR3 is TGTGCCAGCAGTGCTTTATTATCAACCGAGCAGTACTTC.

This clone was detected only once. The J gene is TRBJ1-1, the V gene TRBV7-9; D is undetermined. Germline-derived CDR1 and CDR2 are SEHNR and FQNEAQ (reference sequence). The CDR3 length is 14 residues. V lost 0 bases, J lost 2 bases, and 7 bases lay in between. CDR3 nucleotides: TGTGCCAGCAGCTTAGCGGGTCCTAACACTGAAGCTTTCTTT. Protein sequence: CASSLAGPNTEAFF.

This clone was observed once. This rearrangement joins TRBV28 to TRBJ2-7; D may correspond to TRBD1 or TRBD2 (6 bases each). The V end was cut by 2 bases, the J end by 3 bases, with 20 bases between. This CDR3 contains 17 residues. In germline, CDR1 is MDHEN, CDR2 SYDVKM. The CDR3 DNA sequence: TGTGCCAGCAGTTTACCCACCACAGGGAGGAGGATCTACGAGCAGTACTTC. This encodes CASSLPTTGRRIYEQYF.